What follows are 30 T cell receptor beta chains derived from one specimen sequenced in a study of response to subunit inactivated influenza vaccine. A single record per CDR3 protein comes from TCRdb applying MiXCR to the RT-PCR reads. In the table there are 400,000 to 650,000 distinct CDR3 sequences, 7.2% of which are singletons. The sample was PBMCs from blood, taken 23 months after vaccination. The receptors shown here come from a man aged 50 to 69 who received an inactivated influenza vaccine.

The V gene is TRBV4-1, the J gene TRBJ1-2; D is perhaps TRBD1 (6 bases). The CDR3 covers 16 residues. Trimming removed 4 bases at V and 0 bases at J, with 15 bases between. Germline assignment: CDR1 MGHRA and CDR2 YSYEKL. This chain's CDR3 is CASSPRGGPSNYGYTF. As DNA, the CDR3 is TGCGCCAGCAGCCCACGCGGGGGGCCTTCTAACTATGGCTACACCTTC.

This clonotype appeared a few times. V usage is TRBV7-2 and J usage is TRBJ2-1; 7 bases agree with TRBD2. The CDR3 sequence is 13 residues long. The germline gives CDR1 SGHTA, CDR2 FQGNSA. V lost 1 base and J lost 12; bases outside the gene matches: 6. The CDR3 reads CASSLGAGRGQFF. CDR3 nucleotide sequence: TGTGCCAGCAGCTTAGGGGCGGGGAGGGGGCAGTTCTTC.

This chain links TRBV20-1 with TRBJ2-5; 8 nucleotides line up with TRBD2. The CDR3 consists of 14 residues. Unmatched junction bases numbered 9, after V lost 5 bases and J lost 4 bases. Germline CDR1 is DFQATT and CDR2 is SNEGSKA (reference sequence). CDR3 in amino acids: CSARAGERLETQYF. DNA for the CDR3: TGCAGTGCTCGAGCGGGGGAGCGTTTAGAGACCCAGTACTTC.

In this sample, this clonotype turned up many times. The rearrangement links TRBV20-1 to TRBJ2-5, with D unresolved. Trimming removed 5 bases from V and 0 bases from J, with 10 bases in between. This CDR3 has 13 amino acids. Germline values: CDR1 DFQATT, CDR2 SNEGSKA (reference sequence). The CDR3 protein is CSAALWHQETQYF. The DNA for the CDR3 is TGCAGTGCTGCCCTCTGGCACCAAGAGACCCAGTACTTC.

The table lists this clonotype with many counts. One end of the junction does not line up with germline, which may come from a read error. The rearrangement links TRBV5-6 to TRBJ2-1, with 8 bases that match TRBD1. CDR3 length: 15 amino acids. CDR1 and CDR2 (germline): SGHDT, YYEEEE. In nucleotides, the CDR3 is TGCGCCAGCAGCTGGGGGACAGGACCTTACAATGAGCAGTTCTTC. It codes for CASSWGTGPYNEQFF.

Note on this clonotype: A much larger clone differs from this one at a single base, so this may be a read error. J is TRBJ2-7 and V is TRBV2; possibly TRBD1 for D (5 bases). In germline, CDR1 is SNHLY, CDR2 FYNNEI. The CDR3 is 15 residues long. V was cut by 6 bases and J by 1 base, with 16 bases left in between. The CDR3 here is CASRQAPAVSYEQYF. CDR3 in DNA: TGTGCCAGCAGACAGGCCCCAGCCGTATCCTACGAGCAGTACTTC.

This clonotype was detected only a few times. This is likely a read error, given that the CDR3 carries no conserved phenylalanine or tryptophan at its end. The gene calls are TRBV6-2 or TRBV6-3 and TRBJ1-1; TRBD1 is a possible D gene (6 bases). Germline values: CDR1 MNHEY, CDR2 SVGEGT. The V gene lost 5 bases and the J gene lost 5 bases, with 18 bases spanning the gap. There are 15 residues in the CDR3. CDR3 nucleotides: TGTGCCAGCAGTAGAAGCCGGGACACCCCGACTGAAGCTTTCTCT. The encoded protein is CASSRSRDTPTEAFS.

Many counts were recorded for this clonotype. The genes are TRBV10-2 and TRBJ1-4; TRBD1 might be the D (5 bases). The V gene lost 8 bases and the J gene lost 8 bases, with 21 bases spanning the gap. Germline CDR1 and CDR2: WSHSY and SAAADI. This CDR3 spans 15 amino acids. The CDR3: CASGGSPRGSEKLFF. The CDR3 DNA reads as TGCGCCAGCGGGGGGTCCCCCCGGGGTAGCGAAAAACTGTTTTTT.

This rearrangement joins TRBV6-1 to TRBJ1-3; 9 bases match TRBD1. The CDR3 length is 15 residues. From germline, CDR1 is MNHNS and CDR2 SASEGT. The ends lost 6 bases at V and 0 bases at J; junction bases unmatched: 3. This CDR3 is CASRDRGSSGNTIYF. In nucleotides, the CDR3 is TGTGCCAGCAGGGACAGGGGAAGCTCTGGAAACACCATATATTTT.

The chain employs TRBV12-3 or TRBV12-4 and TRBJ2-3, with TRBD1 identical over 8 bases. The CDR3 is 17 residues long. V shed 6 bases, J shed 4 bases, and the junction held 15 bases outside the gene matches. CDR3 amino acids: CASSNYGGRGQADTQYF. The CDR3 DNA reads TGTGCCAGCAGCAACTATGGGGGCAGGGGGCAGGCAGATACGCAGTATTTT.

V usage is TRBV15 and J usage is TRBJ1-2, with D maybe TRBD1 (6 bases). The CDR3 runs 14 residues. From germline, CDR1 is LNHNV and CDR2 YYDKDF (reference sequence). Trimming shortened V by 1 base and J by 5 bases, and 11 bases separated the two germline ends. CDR3 protein: CATSRAGEGYGYTF. CDR3 DNA: TGTGCCACCAGCAGAGCAGGGGAAGGTTATGGCTACACCTTC.

This clonotype was counted ten times or more. The chain recombines TRBV5-1 with TRBJ2-1; 10 bases fit TRBD2. Germline trimming cut 0 bases from V and 1 base from J; bases unmatched to any gene: 7. Germline V CDR1 and CDR2: SGHRS, YFSETQ. The CDR3 is 18 amino acids. As DNA, the CDR3 is TGCGCCAGCAGCTTGGAGGGTGGACTAGCGGCGTCCTACAATGAGCAGTTCTTC. Amino acid sequence: CASSLEGGLAASYNEQFF.

A few counts support this clonotype. This may come from a read error, since a much larger clone is one base off. This chain links TRBV7-2 with TRBJ2-5; 8 bases are shared with TRBD2. CDR1 SGHTA and CDR2 FQGNSA come from the germline V gene. CDR3 length: 13 residues. Unmatched junction bases numbered 1, after V lost 3 bases and J lost 4 bases. The CDR3 DNA reads as TGTGCCAGCAGCTTCGGGGGGGCAGAGACCCAGTACTTC. Amino acid sequence: CASSFGGAETQYF.

This clonotype was detected only a few times. This chain connects TRBV12-3 or TRBV12-4 to TRBJ1-2; no firm D call. V was clipped by 3 bases and J by 4 bases, with 9 bases between them. The CDR3 consists of 13 residues. The chain's CDR3 is CASSFLALYGYTF. The CDR3 region has the DNA TGTGCCAGCAGTTTCCTCGCGCTCTATGGCTACACCTTC.

This clonotype was seen a few times. This chain joins TRBV12-3 or TRBV12-4 and TRBJ1-5, with D maybe TRBD1 (5 bases). The CDR3 has 14 amino acids. The V end was cut by 4 bases, the J end by 1 base, with 8 bases between. Written as DNA, the CDR3 is TGTGCCAGCAGTTCTGGGGACAGCAATCAGCCCCAGCATTTT. Its protein is CASSSGDSNQPQHF.

There are a few counts of this clonotype. This chain uses TRBV6-5 with TRBJ2-4, with D possibly matching TRBD2 (5 bases). The germline gives CDR1 MNHEY, CDR2 SVGAGI. The CDR3 is made up of 17 amino acids. The V end was cut by 0 bases, the J end by 0 bases, with 12 bases between. For the CDR3, the DNA is TGTGCCAGCAGTTACTCGAGGGCAGCACTAGCCAAAAACATTCAGTACTTC. Protein sequence: CASSYSRAALAKNIQYF.

The genes are TRBV29-1 and TRBJ1-5; D may be TRBD1 (6 bases). Per germline, CDR1 SQVTM and CDR2 ANQGSEA. This CDR3 contains 12 residues. V was clipped by 4 bases and J by 3 bases, with 7 bases between them. The CDR3: CSVGDTNQPQHF. DNA for the CDR3: TGCAGCGTTGGGGACACCAATCAGCCCCAGCATTTT. Drawing the rest from reference TRBV29-1 and TRBJ1-5, the complete variable domain is SAVISQKPSRDICQRGTSLTIQCQVDSQVTMMFWYRQQPGQSLTLIATANQGSEATYESGFVIDKFPISRPNLTFSTLTVSNMSPEDSSIYLCSVGDTNQPQHFGDGTRLSIL.

This clonotype has a count of ten or more. J is TRBJ2-5 and V is TRBV2; D unresolved. The germline V gene has CDR1 SNHLY and CDR2 FYNNEI. The V and J ends lost 7 bases and 5 bases respectively, with 11 bases between them. There are 12 residues in the CDR3. The DNA for the CDR3 is TGTGCCAGCAACCTGGGTTCGGAGACCCAGTACTTC. This sequence encodes CASNLGSETQYF.

The rearrangement uses TRBV20-1 and TRBJ2-3, with 11 bases that match TRBD2. V shed 0 bases and J 1 base; nucleotides not matched to a gene: 6. Germline V gene sequence: CDR1 DFQATT, CDR2 SNEGSKA (reference sequence). This CDR3 spans 17 amino acids. CDR3 DNA sequence: TGCAGTGCTAGAGACCTGCCGGGACTAGCGGGCACAGATACGCAGTATTTT. Protein product: CSARDLPGLAGTDTQYF.

This clonotype was found a few times. V is TRBV18 and J is TRBJ2-1; a possible D gene is TRBD1 (6 bases). Looked up from germline, CDR1 is KGHSH and CDR2 is LQKENI. V dropped 4 bases and J dropped 5 bases, with 12 bases sitting between them. The CDR3 totals 14 residues. CDR3 DNA: TGTGCCAGCTCACTGGGGGCTCTAGACAATGAGCAGTTCTTC. This gives the protein CASSLGALDNEQFF.

This clonotype was counted only a few times. V and J are TRBV5-1 and TRBJ2-3; either TRBD1 or TRBD2 may fit D (6 bases each). The CDR3 contains 15 residues. V shed 4 bases and J shed 7 bases, with 19 bases lying between them. Germline CDR1 is SGHRS and CDR2 is YFSETQ. The CDR3: CASSGGGNVENTQYF. In DNA, the CDR3 is TGCGCCAGCAGCGGGGGCGGGAATGTGGAAAATACGCAGTATTTT.

This chain connects TRBV7-9 to TRBJ1-6; tentative D call: TRBD1 (5 bases). V dropped 3 bases and J dropped 6 bases, with 12 bases sitting between them. Germline CDR1 is SEHNR and CDR2 is FQNEAQ (reference sequence). The CDR3 loop spans 15 amino acids. CDR3 region: CASSLRDLLNSPLHF. CDR3 DNA: TGTGCCAGCAGCTTGAGGGACCTTCTTAATTCACCCCTCCACTTT.

This sequence joins TRBV27 and TRBJ1-2; D gene unclear. The CDR3 loop spans 11 amino acids. Trimming stripped 8 bases from V and 8 bases from J, with 12 bases between. Looked up from germline, CDR1 is MNHEY and CDR2 is SMNVEV (reference sequence). The CDR3: CASGPGWGYTF. CDR3 nucleotides: TGTGCCAGCGGCCCGGGTTGGGGCTACACCTTC.

The chain is built from TRBV25-1 and TRBJ2-3; TRBD2 matches 8 bases. Germline V CDR1 and CDR2: MGHDK, SYGVNS. J was trimmed by 5 bases and V by 4 bases; bases with no gene match: 8. The CDR3 has 15 amino acids. In nucleotides, the CDR3 is TGTGCCAGCAGTGTTCGGGGGGGAAGATTAGATACGCAGTATTTT. It encodes CASSVRGGRLDTQYF. Using reference TRBV25-1 and TRBJ2-3 for the parts outside the CDR3, the full variable domain is EADIYQTPRYLVIGTGKKITLECSQTMGHDKMYWYQQDPGMELHLIHYSYGVNSTEKGDLSSESTVSRIRTEHFPLTLESARPSHTSQYLCASSVRGGRLDTQYFGPGTRLTVL.

This clonotype has only a few counts. The chain carries TRBV11-2 and TRBJ2-6, with 7 bases matching TRBD1. The CDR3 length is 15 residues. Germline values: CDR1 SGHAT, CDR2 FQNNGV. Trimming removed 5 bases from V and 7 bases from J; junction bases left unmatched: 8. The CDR3 here is CASSEGTDGANVLTF. In DNA, the CDR3 is TGTGCCAGCAGCGAGGGGACAGATGGAGCCAACGTCCTGACTTTC.

This clonotype was observed a few times. This chain links TRBV12-3 or TRBV12-4 with TRBJ2-1; perhaps D is TRBD1 or TRBD2 (5 bases each). V lost 7 bases and J lost 9, with 22 bases in between. This CDR3 region has 15 residues. The CDR3 DNA reads as TGTGCCAGCACCCCTGGGGGTTCCTTAAACGGTGAGCAGTTCTTC. This encodes CASTPGGSLNGEQFF.

The rearrangement uses TRBV12-3 or TRBV12-4 and TRBJ2-5; either TRBD1 or TRBD2 may supply D (5 bases each). The CDR3 totals 15 residues. Trimming removed 4 bases at V and 2 bases at J, with 14 bases between. CDR3 nucleotides: TGTGCCAGCAGTTCCACCGGGACGGATCAAGAGACCCAGTACTTC. This sequence encodes CASSSTGTDQETQYF.

This clonotype was picked up many times. The chain combines TRBV7-2 with TRBJ1-6; D call uncertain. Between the trimmed V and J ends, which lost 2 bases and 6 bases, there was a span of 5 bases. The CDR3 sequence is 13 residues long. Germline lookup yields CDR1 SGHTA and CDR2 FQGNSA. The CDR3 region is CASSLTVNSPLHF. In nucleotides, the CDR3 is TGTGCCAGCAGCTTAACAGTTAATTCACCCCTCCACTTT.

This clonotype was counted ten times or more. V usage is TRBV7-9 and J usage is TRBJ1-1; 9 bases are shared with TRBD1. Per the germline V gene, CDR1 is SEHNR and CDR2 is FQNEAQ (reference sequence). V was clipped by 0 bases and J by 4 bases; unmatched bases: 9. There are 17 residues in the CDR3. The chain's CDR3 is CASSLAFDRGSVTEAFF. CDR3 in DNA: TGTGCCAGCAGCTTAGCTTTTGACAGGGGGTCGGTCACTGAAGCTTTCTTT.

This clonotype turned up a few times. This chain links TRBV9 with TRBJ1-2, with TRBD1 as a possible D gene (5 bases). Germline CDR1 SGDLS, CDR2 YYNGEE. The CDR3 extends over 12 amino acids. Trimming shortened V by 0 bases and J by 7 bases, and 7 bases separated the two germline ends. The CDR3 spells CASSVEQGGYTF. The CDR3 bases are TGTGCCAGCAGCGTAGAGCAGGGTGGCTACACCTTC.